These 19 T cell receptor beta chains were all obtained from the same sample, sequenced in a study of Ad26.COV2.S vaccination and SARS-CoV-2 variants. Using immunoSEQ multiplex PCR, the repertoire was profiled, and TCRdb retains in-frame clones only, with some absent. The sample holds fewer than 600,000 clones, 80% to 90% seen once. Treatment indicated: 15 to 20 received Ad26.COV2.S at low or high dose, single or two shots; roughly five received placebo; per-sample allocation not given. After the first vaccine or placebo injection, samples were drawn on day 63. Specimen: peripheral blood, collected in a trial of Ad26.COV2.S vaccine versus placebo. Every receptor here comes from a person between 18 and 65 years old who received the Ad26.COV2.S COVID-19 vaccine or a placebo.

This clone has just one count. This chain joins TRBV14 and TRBJ2-4; tentative D call: TRBD1 (6 bases). CDR1 SGHDN and CDR2 FVKESK come from the germline V gene. V was clipped by 1 base and J by 4 bases, with 23 bases between them. This CDR3 has 19 residues. CDR3 sequence (DNA): TGTGCCAGCAGCCAAGGGGGCTCCACAGGGTTTGAGGGGAAAAACATTCAGTACTTC. It translates to CASSQGGSTGFEGKNIQYF.

This clone was seen only once. The rearrangement uses TRBV10-2 and TRBJ2-7; 9 nucleotides line up with TRBD2. V dropped 3 bases and J dropped 3; count of bases not matched to a gene: 3. CDR3 length: 14 amino acids. CDR1 WSHSY and CDR2 SAAADI come from the germline V gene. The CDR3 loop is CASSDRLADYEQYF. The CDR3 DNA follows: TGCGCCAGCAGTGATCGACTAGCGGACTACGAGCAGTACTTC.

The chain carries TRBV29-1 and TRBJ2-1; D might be TRBD2 (6 bases). With 2 bases removed from V and 12 bases from J, the gap between germline ends came to 26 bases. This CDR3 is 16 amino acids long. Germline CDR1 reads SQVTM; CDR2 reads ANQGSEA. CDR3 sequence reads: CSVELAPPPFLVGQFF. The CDR3 nucleotides read TGCAGCGTTGAACTAGCGCCGCCTCCGTTCCTAGTCGGGCAGTTCTTC.

Only a few counts were recorded for this clone. The chain uses TRBV28 and TRBJ1-3; TRBD1 aligns across 8 bases. Germline CDR1 is MDHEN and CDR2 is SYDVKM. The CDR3 covers 15 residues. V was clipped by 10 bases and J by 0 bases; unmatched bases: 8. This chain's CDR3 is CATRQGQPSGNTIYF. The DNA of the CDR3 is TGTGCCACGAGACAGGGGCAACCCTCTGGAAACACCATATATTTT. The complete variable domain, with remaining parts taken from reference TRBV28 and TRBJ1-3, reads DVKVTQSSRYLVKRTGEKVFLECVQDMDHENMFWYRQDPGLGLRLIYFSYDVKMKEKGDIPEGYSVSREKKERFSLILESASTNQTSMYLCATRQGQPSGNTIYFGEGSWLTVV.

The chain has TRBV6-5 and TRBJ2-7; TRBD1 agrees at 10 bases. V was clipped by 6 bases and J by 3 bases; unmatched bases: 5. The CDR3 runs 14 residues. The germline V gene has CDR1 MNHEY and CDR2 SVGAGI. The CDR3 protein is CASRFGTGDYEQYF. The CDR3, as DNA: TGTGCCAGCAGGTTCGGGACAGGGGACTACGAGCAGTACTTC.

This chain links TRBV3-1 (or the pseudogene TRBV3-2) with TRBJ2-7; no clear D gene. The CDR3 extends over 15 amino acids. The V gene lost 4 bases and the J gene lost 0 bases, with 13 bases spanning the gap. Germline CDR1 is LGHDT and CDR2 is YNNKEL (reference sequence). CDR3 loop: CASSLRHVTSYEQYF. The CDR3 DNA reads as TGTGCCAGCAGCCTGAGACACGTGACCTCCTACGAGCAGTACTTC.

V gene TRBV3-1 (or the pseudogene TRBV3-2) combines with J gene TRBJ2-5; 9 bases match TRBD2. CDR1 LGHDT and CDR2 YNNKEL come from the germline V gene (reference sequence). V lost 1 base to trimming and J lost 5 bases; unmatched junction nucleotides: 14. The CDR3 runs 18 residues. CDR3 loop: CASSQGIQLAGEGETQYF. The CDR3 DNA is TGTGCCAGCAGCCAAGGGATTCAATTAGCGGGAGAGGGGGAGACCCAGTACTTC.

The rearrangement joins TRBV19 to TRBJ2-7, with D maybe TRBD1 (5 bases). The CDR3 totals 13 residues. The V and J ends lost 3 bases and 9 bases respectively, with 15 bases between them. The germline V gene has CDR1 LNHDA and CDR2 SQIVND (reference sequence). This CDR3 reads CASSMGRYERQYF. CDR3 bases: TGTGCCAGTAGTATGGGGCGATACGAACGGCAGTACTTC. Combining the CDR3 with reference TRBV19 and TRBJ2-7 gives the whole variable domain DGGITQSPKYLFRKEGQNVTLSCEQNLNHDAMYWYRQDPGQGLRLIYYSQIVNDFQKGDIAEGYSVSREKKESFPLTVTSAQKNPTAFYLCASSMGRYERQYFGPGTRLTVT.

This chain uses TRBV16 with TRBJ2-5, with 10 bases identical to TRBD2. Losses at the gene ends were 5 bases for V and 5 bases for J; bases not matched to a gene: 8. Germline CDR1 and CDR2: KGHSY and FQNENV. The CDR3 runs 15 residues. In DNA form, the CDR3 reads TGTGCCAGCAGCTCTTTAGCGGGAGGTGGTGAGACCCAGTACTTC. This gives the protein CASSSLAGGGETQYF.

The chain joins TRBV10-3 to TRBJ1-5, with D possibly TRBD1 on 6 matching bases. CDR1 and CDR2 (germline): ENHRY, SYGVKD. With 4 bases removed from V and 1 base from J, the gap between germline ends came to 8 bases. The CDR3 has 14 residues. CDR3 DNA: TGTGCCATCAGTGCAGGGGAGAGCAATCAGCCCCAGCATTTT. It codes for CAISAGESNQPQHF.

This chain uses TRBV6-6 with TRBJ2-2; no definite D call. The CDR3 contains 12 residues. Per germline, CDR1 MNHNY and CDR2 SVGAGI (reference sequence). V was trimmed by 8 bases and J by 4 bases, leaving 8 bases between them. CDR3 region: CASSSPTGELFF. The CDR3 nucleotides read TGTGCCAGCTCAAGTCCCACCGGGGAGCTGTTTTTT.

The sample holds a few counts of this clone. The J gene is TRBJ2-7, the V gene TRBV30; D not certain. This CDR3 spans 12 amino acids. Germline assignment: CDR1 GTSNPN and CDR2 SVGIG (reference sequence). With 3 bases removed from V and 2 bases from J, the gap between germline ends came to 8 bases. This chain's CDR3 is CAWSWQTYEQYF. The CDR3 DNA sequence: TGTGCCTGGAGCTGGCAGACCTACGAGCAGTACTTC.

This chain connects TRBV25-1 to TRBJ2-2; no reliable D call. CDR3 length equals 16 residues. Deletions cut 2 bases from V and 1 base from J, with 11 bases between. Germline V gene lookup returns CDR1 MGHDK and CDR2 SYGVNS. The CDR3 loop is CASSEGRRLNTGELFF. DNA for the CDR3: TGTGCCAGCAGTGAAGGCCGGAGACTGAACACCGGGGAGCTGTTTTTT.

The chain carries TRBV11-2 and TRBJ2-5; tentative D call: TRBD2 (6 bases). Trimming removed 0 bases from V and 5 bases from J, with 13 bases in between. The CDR3 loop spans 15 amino acids. Germline V gene sequence: CDR1 SGHAT, CDR2 FQNNGV. CDR3: CASSLDPGAGETQYF. The CDR3 DNA reads as TGTGCCAGCAGCTTAGATCCAGGAGCGGGCGAGACCCAGTACTTC.

V and J are TRBV6-5 and TRBJ1-1; 7 nucleotides line up with TRBD1. CDR3 length: 14 amino acids. The germline gives CDR1 MNHEY, CDR2 SVGAGI. Trimming at V came to 6 bases and at J to 4 bases, leaving 8 bases not matched to a gene. The CDR3 is CASRIDRDRTEAFF. The CDR3 DNA reads TGTGCCAGCAGGATTGACAGGGATCGCACTGAAGCTTTCTTT.

The chain combines TRBV28 with TRBJ1-3; TRBD1 aligns across 8 bases. V lost 4 bases to trimming and J lost 3 bases; unmatched junction nucleotides: 5. The germline gives CDR1 MDHEN, CDR2 SYDVKM. The CDR3 is 15 amino acids. In DNA form, the CDR3 reads TGTGCCAGCAGTTCGTCCGGGACAGGTGGAAACACCATATATTTT. Translating it yields CASSSSGTGGNTIYF. Full variable domain (remainder filled in from reference TRBV28 and TRBJ1-3): DVKVTQSSRYLVKRTGEKVFLECVQDMDHENMFWYRQDPGLGLRLIYFSYDVKMKEKGDIPEGYSVSREKKERFSLILESASTNQTSMYLCASSSSGTGGNTIYFGEGSWLTVV.

The rearrangement links TRBV10-2 to TRBJ1-1; D possibly corresponds to TRBD1 (6 bases). V was trimmed by 3 bases and J by 6 bases, leaving 11 bases between them. In germline, CDR1 is WSHSY, CDR2 SAAADI. The CDR3 runs 13 residues. For the CDR3, the DNA is TGCGCCAGCAGTGATCAGGGGAAGTCTGAAGCTTTCTTT. It yields the protein CASSDQGKSEAFF.

The genes are TRBV19 and TRBJ2-7, with D possibly being TRBD2 (7 bases). The germline CDR1 and CDR2 sequences are LNHDA and SQIVND (reference sequence). The CDR3 is made up of 15 amino acids. The ends were cut back, 5 bases at V and 2 bases at J, with 16 bases in the middle. The CDR3 DNA reads as TGTGCCAGTAGTTTACACGGGGGGCCTACCTACGAGCAGTACTTC. Translation gives CASSLHGGPTYEQYF.

The chain uses TRBV7-5 and TRBJ2-7; the table's D call TRBD1 went unverified against the DNA. TRBV7-5 is a pseudogene. This CDR3 is built from 14 residues. This CDR3 reads CARSLAGAYYEQYF. CDR3 bases: TGTGCCAGAAGCTTAGCAGGGGCCTACTACGAGCAGTACTTC.